Shown below are 3 T cell receptor beta chains from a single sample sequenced in a study of T-cell reconstitution after alpha-beta-depleted transplantation in children. Unique molecular identifiers were used to barcode this TCRbeta library. Using its own MiXCR run on the PCR reads, TCRdb lists one record per CDR3 protein. The sample lists some 500,000 distinct CDR3 sequences; about 16% were seen once. The sample in question was PBMCs from the stem cell graft donor, obtained from the stem cell graft. Receptors were obtained from a human donor who donated a stem cell graft to a child with acute lymphoblastic leukemia.

The chain recombines TRBV10-3 with TRBJ2-7, with D uncertain. The CDR3 runs 14 residues. Germline V CDR1 and CDR2: ENHRY, SYGVKD. Trimming took 6 bases from V and 0 from J, leaving 12 bases between them. The CDR3 DNA is TGTGCCATCAGAACTCTAGAAAACTCCTACGAGCAGTACTTC. Translation: CAIRTLENSYEQYF.

The chain recombines TRBV6-2 or TRBV6-3 with TRBJ2-1; possibly TRBD2 for D (6 bases). The CDR3 sequence is 17 residues long. Germline V gives CDR1 MNHEY, CDR2 SVGEGT. V was trimmed by 2 bases and J by 8 bases, leaving 22 bases between them. The CDR3 DNA reads as TGTGCCAGCAGTTACGAGCGGGCCCTCATTCGCGCTTATGAGCAGTTCTTC. Translated, it gives CASSYERALIRAYEQFF.

This clonotype was counted only a few times. The chain has TRBV7-9 and TRBJ1-1; weak D call: TRBD1 (5 bases). CDR1 is SEHNR and CDR2 is FQNEAQ in the germline V gene (reference sequence). Trimming shortened V by 5 bases and J by 4 bases, and 20 bases separated the two germline ends. CDR3 length: 16 amino acids. The CDR3 DNA reads as TGTGCCAGCAGCCCACCTGGGGAGTGGGGCGGCACTGAAGCTTTCTTT. Translation: CASSPPGEWGGTEAFF.